The 6 T cell receptor beta chains below all came from one sample that was sequenced in a study of radiotherapy plus CTLA-4 blockade in lung cancer. Profiled with immunoSEQ multiplex PCR; TCRdb holds only in-frame clones, not every one. The sample carries 45,000 or so clones, roughly three quarters recorded once. The material was peripheral blood, obtained from a patient treated with radiotherapy plus ipilimumab. Every receptor here comes from a human donor with non-small cell lung cancer who had stable disease on radiotherapy plus ipilimumab.

This clone was picked up a small number of times. The chain has TRBV5-6 and TRBJ1-1; the D is unclear. V was cut by 4 bases and J by 10 bases, with 17 bases left in between. Germline V gives CDR1 SGHDT, CDR2 YYEEEE. CDR3 length equals 13 residues. The CDR3 nucleotides are TGTGCCAGCAGCGATCTTATTGGACGGGCAGCTTTCTTT. Amino acids: CASSDLIGRAAFF.

This clone was seen only once. The V gene is TRBV14, the J gene TRBJ1-1; perhaps TRBD1 as D (6 bases). Germline V gene data show CDR1 as SGHDN and CDR2 as FVKESK. This CDR3 spans 16 amino acids. V dropped 0 bases and J dropped 0 bases, with 11 bases sitting between them. CDR3 protein: CASSQDGDTLNTEAFF. In DNA, the CDR3 is TGTGCCAGCAGCCAAGATGGGGACACCTTGAACACTGAAGCTTTCTTT.

CDR3 amino acids: CASSPQGGQAKTQYF. The CDR3, as DNA: TGTGCCAGCAGCCCACAGGGGGGACAGGCCAAGACCCAGTACTTC. The chain employs TRBV11-2 and TRBJ2-5; 8 positions match TRBD1. Germline V gene lookup returns CDR1 SGHAT and CDR2 FQNNGV. The V and J ends lost 5 bases and 6 bases, in that order; junction bases with no gene match: 11. The CDR3 spans 15 residues. Based on the CDR3 plus reference TRBV11-2 and TRBJ2-5, the full variable domain is EAGVAQSPRYKIIEKRQSVAFWCNPISGHATLYWYQQILGQGPKLLIQFQNNGVVDDSQLPKDRFSAERLKGVDSTLKIQPAKLEDSAVYLCASSPQGGQAKTQYFGPGTRLLVL.

The chain carries TRBV5-4 and TRBJ1-2, with D unclear. This CDR3 comprises 11 residues. V gave up 3 bases and J gave up 9 bases, with 9 bases separating them. In germline, CDR1 is SGHNT, CDR2 YYREEE (reference sequence). CDR3 loop: CASSSMWSYTF. CDR3 in DNA: TGTGCCAGCAGCTCAATGTGGAGCTACACCTTC.

This chain's CDR3 is CASSLGRYNEQFF. Here the CDR3 DNA reads TGTGCCAGCAGCTTAGGGCGGTACAATGAGCAGTTCTTC. The chain uses TRBV7-2 and TRBJ2-1; D is unresolved. CDR1 is SGHTA and CDR2 is FQGNSA in the germline V gene. Between the trimmed V and J ends, which lost 1 base and 4 bases, there was a span of 5 bases. CDR3 length equals 13 residues.

V usage is TRBV9 and J usage is TRBJ1-5, with a possible D match to TRBD1 (5 bases). The CDR3 has 15 amino acids. V lost 3 bases to trimming and J lost 0 bases, with 10 bases between them. CDR1 and CDR2 (germline): SGDLS, YYNGEE. The CDR3 protein is CASSADSYSNQPQHF. As DNA, the CDR3 is TGTGCCAGCAGCGCCGACAGTTATAGCAATCAGCCCCAGCATTTT.